These 6 T cell receptor beta chains were all obtained from the same sample, sequenced in a study of blood T cell repertoires in COVID-19. Repertoires were generated with immunoSEQ multiplex PCR, while TCRdb's copy carries only in-frame clones and drops some. The sample carries roughly 180,000 clones, roughly nine tenths recorded once. The sample consisted of peripheral blood. The receptors were sampled from a man younger than 35 with acute or convalescent COVID-19.

The gene calls are TRBV30 and TRBJ2-3, with D tentatively TRBD2 (7 bases). V was clipped by 2 bases and J by 2 bases, with 20 bases between them. Germline values: CDR1 GTSNPN, CDR2 SVGIG (reference sequence). The length of the CDR3 is 17 residues. Here the CDR3 DNA reads TGTGCCTGGAGTCACAACTTGGGGGGGGGACACACAGATACGCAGTATTTT. Translation: CAWSHNLGGGHTDTQYF.

J is TRBJ1-5 and V is TRBV6-6, with D unclear. Germline V gene data show CDR1 as MNHNY and CDR2 as SVGAGI (reference sequence). With 2 bases removed from V and 2 bases from J, the gap between germline ends came to 4 bases. The CDR3 is 13 amino acids. The CDR3 DNA is TGTGCCAGCAGTTACGTCGGCAATCAGCCCCAGCATTTT. Residues: CASSYVGNQPQHF.

The genes are TRBV6-5 and TRBJ2-7; 8 bases line up with TRBD1. The CDR3 spans 15 residues. V lost 5 bases and J lost 2; bases outside the gene matches: 8. Germline V gene lookup returns CDR1 MNHEY and CDR2 SVGAGI. CDR3: CASSPTGTGPYEQYF. DNA of the CDR3: TGTGCCAGCAGTCCCACCGGGACAGGCCCCTACGAGCAGTACTTC.

Here the CDR3 DNA reads TGTGCCAGCAGACTAGCGGGGGGGACAGATACGCAGTATTTT. Translation gives CASRLAGGTDTQYF. The gene calls are TRBV6-5 and TRBJ2-3, with 13 nucleotides matching TRBD2. Germline V gene lookup returns CDR1 MNHEY and CDR2 SVGAGI. V was clipped by 6 bases and J by 3 bases; unmatched bases: 0. The CDR3 covers 14 residues.

V usage is TRBV12-3 or TRBV12-4 and J usage is TRBJ2-3, with D unresolved. There are 12 residues in the CDR3. Trimming pared 7 bases from V and 3 bases from J, leaving 8 bases between. The CDR3 DNA follows: TGTGCCAGCAACACGAAAACAGATACGCAGTATTTT. Its protein product is CASNTKTDTQYF.

CDR3 sequence (DNA): TGTGCCAGCAGGCCTACAGGGTTATCTGGAAACACCATATATTTT. Amino acids: CASRPTGLSGNTIYF. The chain employs TRBV16 and TRBJ1-3, with D possibly matching TRBD1 (6 bases). Germline V gene sequence: CDR1 KGHSY, CDR2 FQNENV. Trimming pared 6 bases from V and 1 base from J, leaving 13 bases between. The CDR3 totals 15 residues.